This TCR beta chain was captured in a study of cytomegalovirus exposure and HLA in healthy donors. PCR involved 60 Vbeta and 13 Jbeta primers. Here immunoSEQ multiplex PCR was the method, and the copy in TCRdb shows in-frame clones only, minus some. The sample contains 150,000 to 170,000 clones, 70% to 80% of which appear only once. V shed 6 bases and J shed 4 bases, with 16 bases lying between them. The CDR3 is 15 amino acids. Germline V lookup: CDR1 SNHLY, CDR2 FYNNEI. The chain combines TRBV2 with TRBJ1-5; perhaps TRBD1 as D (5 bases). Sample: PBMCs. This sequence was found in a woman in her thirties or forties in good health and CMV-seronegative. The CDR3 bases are TGTGCCAGCAGCACCACCTGGGGGGGGAATCAGCCCCAGCATTTT. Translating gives CASSTTWGGNQPQHF.